This T cell receptor beta chain was captured in a study of cytomegalovirus exposure and HLA in healthy donors. Only one count was recorded for this clone. What it binds is unknown. CDR3 size: 15 residues. V shed 5 bases, J shed 6 bases, and the junction held 5 bases outside the gene matches. Germline CDR1 is SGHTA and CDR2 is FQGTGA. PCR used 60 Vbeta primers and 13 Jbeta primers. Repertoires were generated with immunoSEQ multiplex PCR, while TCRdb's copy carries only in-frame clones and drops some. The sample lists around 94,000 clones; about 60% were seen once. Study-wide results and limits: The classifier, whose performance was assessed in both the original and validation cohorts, reportedly diagnosed cytomegalovirus status with high specificity and sensitivity.

The chain recombines TRBV7-3 with TRBJ2-1; TRBD2 matches 12 bases. Source material: PBMCs. This receptor was taken from a human donor in good health. CDR3 in DNA: TGTGCCAGCAGCCAACGACTAGCGGGAGTCAATGAGCAGTTCTTC. This codes for CASSQRLAGVNEQFF.